This T cell receptor beta chain was observed in a study of T cell responses to AZD1222 COVID-19 vaccine. Notes on the study in general: Unmutated variant regions are reportedly the target of nearly half of TCRs that are spike-specific. Females made up more of the donors, who were largely white British, and clonal diversity may have come out too low.

Germline V gene lookup returns CDR1 SGHKS and CDR2 YYEKEE (reference sequence). Trimming left V 3 bases short and J 1 base short, with 11 bases between. The CDR3 totals 15 residues. A note on this clone: Antigen unknown.

The repertoire was sequenced with immunoSEQ multiplex PCR; TCRdb's copy has only in-frame clones and lacks some. Of approximately 89,000 clones listed, 90% to 95% were seen once; the top ten hold roughly 4.5%. Sequenced material: peripheral blood, taken on day 0 of MenACWY control vaccination. The V call is TRBV5-5, the J call TRBJ1-5; possible D gene TRBD1, 6 bases. The receptor was derived from an adult in good health. The CDR3 protein is CASSSQGSSNQPQHF. DNA for the CDR3: TGTGCCAGCAGCTCCCAGGGGAGCAGCAATCAGCCCCAGCATTTT.